A single T cell receptor (beta chain) is shown here with its context. The antigen is unknown. No donor was unhealthy or non-Caucasian. These data are taken from a study of identical twins. Overall study results and limits: Cord blood's abundant beta clonotypes had fewer insertions, unlike memory repertoires.

The germline V gene has CDR1 SGHRS and CDR2 YFSETQ. Trimming took off 2 bases at V and 0 bases at J, with 9 bases between the two ends. This CDR3 contains 16 residues. In TCRdb, the 5' RACE reads were re-called with MiXCR into one record per CDR3 protein. The data hold more than 400,000 distinct CDR3 sequences, with roughly 15% observed a single time. The data also belong to a second study, concerning yellow fever vaccine responses in identical twins.

The J gene is TRBJ2-6, the V gene TRBV5-1, with unresolved D. The receptor comes from a woman between 18 and 30 years old in good health. Sequencing was performed on CD4+ T cells sorted from blood. CDR3 bases: TGCGCCAGCAGCTTCGAGCCTACCTCTGGGGCCAACGTCCTGACTTTC. Protein product: CASSFEPTSGANVLTF.